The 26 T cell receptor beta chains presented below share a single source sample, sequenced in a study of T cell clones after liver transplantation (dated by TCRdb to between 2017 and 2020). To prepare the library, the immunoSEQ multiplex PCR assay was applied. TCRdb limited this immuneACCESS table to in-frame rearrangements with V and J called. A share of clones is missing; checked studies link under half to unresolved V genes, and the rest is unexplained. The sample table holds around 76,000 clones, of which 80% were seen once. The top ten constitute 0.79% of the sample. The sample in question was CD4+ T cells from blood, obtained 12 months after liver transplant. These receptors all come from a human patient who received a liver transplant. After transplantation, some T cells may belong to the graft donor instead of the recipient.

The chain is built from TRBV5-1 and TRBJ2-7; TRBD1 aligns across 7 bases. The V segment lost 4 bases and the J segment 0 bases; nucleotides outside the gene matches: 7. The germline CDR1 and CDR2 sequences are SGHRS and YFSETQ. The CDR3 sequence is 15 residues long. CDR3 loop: CASSISGTVSYEQYF. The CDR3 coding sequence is TGCGCCAGCAGCATTTCCGGGACAGTCTCCTACGAGCAGTACTTC.

CDR3 sequence (DNA): TGTGCCAGCAGCTTAGAGACAGATGAGACCCAGTACTTC. This translates into CASSLETDETQYF. The chain has TRBV11-1 and TRBJ2-5; tentatively, D is TRBD1 (5 bases). Trimming took 1 base from V and 5 from J, leaving 8 bases between them. The CDR3 is 13 amino acids. The germline gives CDR1 SGHAT, CDR2 FQDESV (reference sequence).

CDR3: CSVAAVLTGELFF. CDR3 nucleotides: TGCAGCGTTGCGGCGGTTCTAACCGGGGAGCTGTTTTTT. V and J are TRBV29-1 and TRBJ2-2; D unclear. Germline V CDR1 and CDR2: SQVTM, ANQGSEA. This CDR3 region has 13 residues. Trimming removed 4 bases at V and 5 bases at J, with 11 bases between.

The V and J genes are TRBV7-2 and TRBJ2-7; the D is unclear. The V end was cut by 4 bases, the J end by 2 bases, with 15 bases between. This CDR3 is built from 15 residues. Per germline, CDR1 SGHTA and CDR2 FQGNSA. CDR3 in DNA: TGTGCCAGCAGCTCCCTCGCCCAACCACCCTACGAGCAGTACTTC. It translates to CASSSLAQPPYEQYF.

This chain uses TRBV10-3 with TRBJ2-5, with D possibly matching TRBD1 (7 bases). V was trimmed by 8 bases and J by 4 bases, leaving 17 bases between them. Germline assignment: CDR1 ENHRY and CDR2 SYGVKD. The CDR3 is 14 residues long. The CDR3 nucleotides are TGTGCCATCCAGGACAGGCTGGGGGGAGAGACCCAGTACTTC. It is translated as CAIQDRLGGETQYF.

The DNA of the CDR3 is TGTGCCAGCAGTTTAGGGATCATGAACACTGAAGCTTTCTTT. Its protein product is CASSLGIMNTEAFF. The rearrangement joins TRBV28 to TRBJ1-1, with unresolved D. The V and J ends lost 2 bases and 0 bases respectively, with 7 bases between them. The CDR3 covers 14 residues. Per the germline V gene, CDR1 is MDHEN and CDR2 is SYDVKM.

CDR3 sequence: CASSLEADTQYF. The DNA of the CDR3 is TGCGCCAGCAGCTTGGAGGCAGATACGCAGTATTTT. The rearrangement uses TRBV5-1 and TRBJ2-3; D not resolved. This CDR3 comprises 12 residues. From germline, CDR1 is SGHRS and CDR2 YFSETQ. V lost 0 bases, J lost 4 bases, and 3 bases lay in between.

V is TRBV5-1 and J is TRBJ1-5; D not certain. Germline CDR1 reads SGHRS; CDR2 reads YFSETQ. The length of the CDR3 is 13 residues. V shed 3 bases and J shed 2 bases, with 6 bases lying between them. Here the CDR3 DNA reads TGCGCCAGCAGCTCCGAGGGCAATCAGCCCCAGCATTTT. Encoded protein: CASSSEGNQPQHF. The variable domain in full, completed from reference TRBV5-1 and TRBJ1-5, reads KAGVTQTPRYLIKTRGQQVTLSCSPISGHRSVSWYQQTPGQGLQFLFEYFSETQRNKGNFPGRFSGRQFSNSRSEMNVSTLELGDSALYLCASSSEGNQPQHFGDGTRLSIL.

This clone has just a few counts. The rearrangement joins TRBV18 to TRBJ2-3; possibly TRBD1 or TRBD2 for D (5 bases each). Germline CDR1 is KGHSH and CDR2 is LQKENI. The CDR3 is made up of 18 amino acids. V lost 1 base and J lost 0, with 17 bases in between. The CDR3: CASSPRPRGLLSTDTQYF. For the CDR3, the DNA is TGTGCCAGCTCACCACGTCCGAGGGGCCTCCTTAGCACAGATACGCAGTATTTT.

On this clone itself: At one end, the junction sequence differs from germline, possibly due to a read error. The DNA of the CDR3 is TGTGCTAGCAGCTTAATCTGGGAAGCTAATGAGCAGTTCTTC. Its translation is CASSLIWEANEQFF. The chain combines TRBV7-7 with TRBJ2-1; D gene unclear. Germline lookup yields CDR1 SSHAT and CDR2 FNYEAQ (reference sequence). This CDR3 contains 14 residues.

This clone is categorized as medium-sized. The CDR3 nucleotides read TGTGCCAGCAGTCCTGTGACCACCGGGGAGCTGTTTTTT. The encoded protein is CASSPVTTGELFF. This rearrangement joins TRBV2 to TRBJ2-2; D is undetermined. The V gene lost 5 bases and the J gene lost 4 bases, with 8 bases spanning the gap. From germline, CDR1 is SNHLY and CDR2 FYNNEI. There are 13 residues in the CDR3. The full variable domain, in which reference TRBV2 and TRBJ2-2 provide the parts outside the CDR3, is EPEVTQTPSHQVTQMGQEVILRCVPISNHLYFYWYRQILGQKVEFLVSFYNNEISEKSEIFDDQFSVERPDGSNFTLKIRSTKLEDSAMYFCASSPVTTGELFFGEGSRLTVL.

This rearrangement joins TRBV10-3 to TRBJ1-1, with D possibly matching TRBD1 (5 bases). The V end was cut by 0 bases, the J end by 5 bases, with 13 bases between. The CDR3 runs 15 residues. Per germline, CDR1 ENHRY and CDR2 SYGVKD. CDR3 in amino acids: CAISESMGDLTEAFF. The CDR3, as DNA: TGTGCCATCAGTGAGTCTATGGGGGACTTGACTGAAGCTTTCTTT.

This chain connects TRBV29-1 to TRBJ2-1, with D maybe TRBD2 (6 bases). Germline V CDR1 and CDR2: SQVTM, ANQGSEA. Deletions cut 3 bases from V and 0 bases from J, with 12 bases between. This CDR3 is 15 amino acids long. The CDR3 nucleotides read TGCAGCGTTGATTCCGGGGGTATCTCCTACAATGAGCAGTTCTTC. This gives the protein CSVDSGGISYNEQFF.

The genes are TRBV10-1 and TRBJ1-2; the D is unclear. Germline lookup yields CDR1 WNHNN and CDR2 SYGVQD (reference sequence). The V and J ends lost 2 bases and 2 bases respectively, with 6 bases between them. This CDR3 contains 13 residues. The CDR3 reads CASSEGENYGYTF. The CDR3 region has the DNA TGCGCCAGCAGTGAGGGGGAAAACTATGGCTACACCTTC.

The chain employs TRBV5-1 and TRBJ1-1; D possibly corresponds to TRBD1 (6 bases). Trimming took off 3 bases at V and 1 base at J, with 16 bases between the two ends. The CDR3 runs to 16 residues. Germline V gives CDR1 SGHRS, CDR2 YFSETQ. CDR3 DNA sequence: TGCGCCAGCAGCTCACACCCCGACAGGACGAACACTGAAGCTTTCTTT. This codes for CASSSHPDRTNTEAFF. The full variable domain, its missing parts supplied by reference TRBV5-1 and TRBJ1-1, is KAGVTQTPRYLIKTRGQQVTLSCSPISGHRSVSWYQQTPGQGLQFLFEYFSETQRNKGNFPGRFSGRQFSNSRSEMNVSTLELGDSALYLCASSSHPDRTNTEAFFGQGTRLTVV.

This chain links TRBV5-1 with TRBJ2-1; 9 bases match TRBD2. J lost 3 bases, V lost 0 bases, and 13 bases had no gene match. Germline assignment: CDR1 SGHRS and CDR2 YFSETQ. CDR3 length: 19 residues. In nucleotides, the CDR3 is TGCGCCAGCAGCTTGGGACTAGCGGCTATAGATACTTTCTACAATGAGCAGTTCTTC. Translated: CASSLGLAAIDTFYNEQFF.

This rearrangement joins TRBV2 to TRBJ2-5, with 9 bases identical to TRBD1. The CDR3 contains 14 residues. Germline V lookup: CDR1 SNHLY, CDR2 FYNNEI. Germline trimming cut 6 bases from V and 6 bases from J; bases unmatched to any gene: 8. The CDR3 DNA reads TGTGCCAGCAGCCCCGGGACAGGGATAAAGACCCAGTACTTC. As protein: CASSPGTGIKTQYF. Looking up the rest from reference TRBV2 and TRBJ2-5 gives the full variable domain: EPEVTQTPSHQVTQMGQEVILRCVPISNHLYFYWYRQILGQKVEFLVSFYNNEISEKSEIFDDQFSVERPDGSNFTLKIRSTKLEDSAMYFCASSPGTGIKTQYFGPGTRLLVL.

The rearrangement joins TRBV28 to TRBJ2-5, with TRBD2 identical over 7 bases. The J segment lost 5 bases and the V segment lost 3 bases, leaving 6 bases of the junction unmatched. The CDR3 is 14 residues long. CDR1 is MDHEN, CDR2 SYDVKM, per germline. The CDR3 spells CASSLGGSGETQYF. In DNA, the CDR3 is TGTGCCAGCAGTTTGGGCGGGAGTGGGGAGACCCAGTACTTC.

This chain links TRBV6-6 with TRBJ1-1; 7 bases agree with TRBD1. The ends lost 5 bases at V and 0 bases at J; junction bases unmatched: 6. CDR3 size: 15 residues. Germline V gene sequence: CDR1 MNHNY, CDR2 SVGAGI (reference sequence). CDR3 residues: CASSSPDRVNTEAFF. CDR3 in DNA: TGTGCCAGCAGTAGCCCCGACAGGGTGAACACTGAAGCTTTCTTT.

The CDR3 DNA sequence: TGTGCCTATGGCGGGGGAAACAATGAGCAGTTCTTC. Translated, it gives CAYGGGNNEQFF. The chain is built from TRBV28 and TRBJ2-1; 7 positions agree with TRBD2. Trimming at V came to 11 bases and at J to 5 bases, leaving 6 bases not matched to a gene. Germline CDR1 MDHEN, CDR2 SYDVKM. The CDR3 consists of 12 residues.

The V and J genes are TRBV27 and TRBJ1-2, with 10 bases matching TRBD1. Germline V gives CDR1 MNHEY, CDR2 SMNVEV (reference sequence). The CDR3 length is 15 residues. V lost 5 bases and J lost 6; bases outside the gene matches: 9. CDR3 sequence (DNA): TGTGCCAGCAGTGCCCGACAGGGGGCGCGGGATGGCTACACCTTC. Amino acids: CASSARQGARDGYTF.

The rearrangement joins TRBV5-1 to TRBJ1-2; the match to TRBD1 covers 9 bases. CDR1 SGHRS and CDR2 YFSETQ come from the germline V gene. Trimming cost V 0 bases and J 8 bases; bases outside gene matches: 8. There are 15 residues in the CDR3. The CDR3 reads CASSLVQGASGGYTF. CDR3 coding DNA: TGCGCCAGCAGCTTGGTACAGGGGGCATCGGGCGGCTACACCTTC.

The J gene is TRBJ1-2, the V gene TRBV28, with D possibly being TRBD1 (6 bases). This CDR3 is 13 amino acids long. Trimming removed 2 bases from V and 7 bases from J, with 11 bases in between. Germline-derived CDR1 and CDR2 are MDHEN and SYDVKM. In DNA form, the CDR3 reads TGTGCCAGCAGTTTAACAGGGACGGGTGGCTACACCTTC. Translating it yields CASSLTGTGGYTF.

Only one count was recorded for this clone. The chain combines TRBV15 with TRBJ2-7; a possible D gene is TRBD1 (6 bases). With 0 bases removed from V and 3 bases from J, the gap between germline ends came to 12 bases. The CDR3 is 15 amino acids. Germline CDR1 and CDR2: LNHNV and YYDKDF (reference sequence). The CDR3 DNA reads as TGTGCCACCAGCAGAGATCGGGACACCAGCTACGAGCAGTACTTC. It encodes CATSRDRDTSYEQYF.

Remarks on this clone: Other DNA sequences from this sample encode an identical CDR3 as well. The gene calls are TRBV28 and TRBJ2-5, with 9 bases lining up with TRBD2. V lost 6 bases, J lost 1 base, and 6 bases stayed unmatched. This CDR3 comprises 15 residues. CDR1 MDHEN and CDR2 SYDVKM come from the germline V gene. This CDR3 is CASSLLAGPQETQYF. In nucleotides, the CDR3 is TGTGCCAGCAGCCTCCTAGCGGGGCCCCAAGAGACCCAGTACTTC.

CDR3 DNA: TGTGCCAGCAACGACAGGGTTCAAGAGACCCAGTACTTC. This sequence encodes CASNDRVQETQYF. This chain links TRBV2 with TRBJ2-5, with TRBD1 matching over 7 bases. The germline V gene has CDR1 SNHLY and CDR2 FYNNEI. After removal of 7 bases from V and 2 bases from J, the junction contained 4 bases not matched to a gene. CDR3 length: 13 amino acids.